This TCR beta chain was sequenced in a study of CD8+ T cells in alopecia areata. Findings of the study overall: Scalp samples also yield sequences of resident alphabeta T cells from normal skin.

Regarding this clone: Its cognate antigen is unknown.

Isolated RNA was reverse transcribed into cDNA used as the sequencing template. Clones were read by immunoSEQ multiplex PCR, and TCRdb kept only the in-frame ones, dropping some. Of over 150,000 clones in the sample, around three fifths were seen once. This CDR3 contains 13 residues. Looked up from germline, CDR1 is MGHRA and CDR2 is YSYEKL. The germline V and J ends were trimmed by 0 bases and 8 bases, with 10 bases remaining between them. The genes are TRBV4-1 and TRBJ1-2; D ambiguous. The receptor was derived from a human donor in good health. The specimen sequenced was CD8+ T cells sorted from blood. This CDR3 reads CASSQDNGAGYTF. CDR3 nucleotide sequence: TGCGCCAGCAGCCAAGATAACGGAGCGGGCTACACCTTC.